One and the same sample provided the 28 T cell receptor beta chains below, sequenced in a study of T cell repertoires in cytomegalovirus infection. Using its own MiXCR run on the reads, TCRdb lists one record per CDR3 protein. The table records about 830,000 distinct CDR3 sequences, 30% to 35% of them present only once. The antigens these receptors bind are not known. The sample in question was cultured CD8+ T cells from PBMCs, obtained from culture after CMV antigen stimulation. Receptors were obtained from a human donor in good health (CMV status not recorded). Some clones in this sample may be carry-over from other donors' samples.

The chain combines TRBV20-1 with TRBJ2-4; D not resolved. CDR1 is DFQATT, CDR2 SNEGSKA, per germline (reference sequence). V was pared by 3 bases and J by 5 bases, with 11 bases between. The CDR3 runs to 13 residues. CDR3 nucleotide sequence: TGCAGTGCTAGGGGGTACCTCGAAAACATTCAGTACTTC. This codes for CSARGYLENIQYF.

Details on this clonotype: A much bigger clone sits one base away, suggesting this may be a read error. The CDR3 protein is CVSCTGQGGSYNEQFF. The CDR3 DNA sequence: TGTGTCAGCTGCACGGGACAGGGCGGCTCCTACAATGAGCAGTTCTTC. V gene TRBV7-1 combines with J gene TRBJ2-1, with TRBD1 matching 9 bases. TRBV7-1 is assigned to the ORF class and has an uncertain function. The CDR3 has 16 residues.

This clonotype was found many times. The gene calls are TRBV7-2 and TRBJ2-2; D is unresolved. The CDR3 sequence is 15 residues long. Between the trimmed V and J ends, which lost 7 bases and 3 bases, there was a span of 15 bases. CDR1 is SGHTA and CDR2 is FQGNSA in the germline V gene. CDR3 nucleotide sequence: TGTGCCAGCACCTTGGGCGCACTGGACACCGGGGAGCTGTTTTTT. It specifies CASTLGALDTGELFF.

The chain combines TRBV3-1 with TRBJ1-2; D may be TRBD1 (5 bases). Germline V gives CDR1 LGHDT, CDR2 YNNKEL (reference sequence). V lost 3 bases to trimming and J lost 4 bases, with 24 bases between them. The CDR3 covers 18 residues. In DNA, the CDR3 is TGTGCCAGCAGCCATTTTCTGCGGGGCATCCCCAGTAGCTATGGCTACACCTTC. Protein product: CASSHFLRGIPSSYGYTF.

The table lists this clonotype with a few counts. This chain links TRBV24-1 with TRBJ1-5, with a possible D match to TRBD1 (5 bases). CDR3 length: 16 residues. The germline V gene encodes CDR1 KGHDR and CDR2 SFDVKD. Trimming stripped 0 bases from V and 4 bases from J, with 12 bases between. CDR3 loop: CATSDLVGSGNQPQHF. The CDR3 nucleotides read TGTGCCACCAGTGATTTGGTCGGGTCAGGGAATCAGCCCCAGCATTTT.

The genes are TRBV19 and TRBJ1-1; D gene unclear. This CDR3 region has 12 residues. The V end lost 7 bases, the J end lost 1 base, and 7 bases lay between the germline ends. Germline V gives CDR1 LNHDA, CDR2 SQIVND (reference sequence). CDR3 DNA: TGTGCCAGTAACGCGAGGAACACTGAAGCTTTCTTT. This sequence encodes CASNARNTEAFF.

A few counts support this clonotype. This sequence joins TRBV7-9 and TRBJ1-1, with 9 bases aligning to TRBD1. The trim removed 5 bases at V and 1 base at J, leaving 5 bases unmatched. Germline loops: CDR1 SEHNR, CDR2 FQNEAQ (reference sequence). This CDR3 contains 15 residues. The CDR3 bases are TGTGCCAGCAGCCATACAGGGGGCCCGAACACTGAAGCTTTCTTT. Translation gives CASSHTGGPNTEAFF.

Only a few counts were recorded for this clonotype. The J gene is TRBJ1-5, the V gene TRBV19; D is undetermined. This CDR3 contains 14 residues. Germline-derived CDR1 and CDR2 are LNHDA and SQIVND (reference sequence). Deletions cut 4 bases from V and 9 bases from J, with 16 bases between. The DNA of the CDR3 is TGTGCCAGTAGTACCTTGACTGCCTATGGGCCCCAGCATTTT. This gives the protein CASSTLTAYGPQHF. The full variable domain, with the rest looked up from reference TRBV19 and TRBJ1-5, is DGGITQSPKYLFRKEGQNVTLSCEQNLNHDAMYWYRQDPGQGLRLIYYSQIVNDFQKGDIAEGYSVSREKKESFPLTVTSAQKNPTAFYLCASSTLTAYGPQHFGDGTRLSIL.

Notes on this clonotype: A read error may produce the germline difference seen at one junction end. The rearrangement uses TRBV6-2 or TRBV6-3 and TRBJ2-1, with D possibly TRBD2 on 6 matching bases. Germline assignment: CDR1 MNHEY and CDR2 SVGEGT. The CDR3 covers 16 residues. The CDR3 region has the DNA TGTGTCAGCAGTTACTCTTTTGTGGGGGGATACAATGAGCAGTTCTTC. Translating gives CVSSYSFVGGYNEQFF.

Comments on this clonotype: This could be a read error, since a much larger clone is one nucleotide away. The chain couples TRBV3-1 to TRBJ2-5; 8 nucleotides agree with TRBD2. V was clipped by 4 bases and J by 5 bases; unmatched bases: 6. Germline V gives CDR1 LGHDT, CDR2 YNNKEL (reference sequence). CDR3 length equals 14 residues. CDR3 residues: CASSPTSVHETQYF. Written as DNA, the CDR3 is TGTGCCAGCAGCCCGACTAGCGTGCACGAGACCCAGTACTTC.

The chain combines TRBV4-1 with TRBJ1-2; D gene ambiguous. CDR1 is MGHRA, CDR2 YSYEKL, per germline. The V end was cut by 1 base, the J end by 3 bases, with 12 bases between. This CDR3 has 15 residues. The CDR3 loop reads CASSQGEGRHYGYTF. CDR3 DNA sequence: TGCGCCAGCAGCCAAGGGGAAGGGCGGCACTATGGCTACACCTTC.

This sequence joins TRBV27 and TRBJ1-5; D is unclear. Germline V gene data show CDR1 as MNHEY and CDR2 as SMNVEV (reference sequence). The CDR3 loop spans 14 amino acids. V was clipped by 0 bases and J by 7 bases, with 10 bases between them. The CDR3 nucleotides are TGTGCCAGCAGTTTATCAAGGGCCGGGCAGCCCCAGCATTTT. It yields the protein CASSLSRAGQPQHF.

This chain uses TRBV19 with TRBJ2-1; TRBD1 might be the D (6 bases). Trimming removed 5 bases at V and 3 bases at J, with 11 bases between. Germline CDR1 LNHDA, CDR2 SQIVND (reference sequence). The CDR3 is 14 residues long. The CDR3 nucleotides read TGTGCCAGTAGTGTGGGACACCTCTACAATGAGCAGTTCTTC. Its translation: CASSVGHLYNEQFF.

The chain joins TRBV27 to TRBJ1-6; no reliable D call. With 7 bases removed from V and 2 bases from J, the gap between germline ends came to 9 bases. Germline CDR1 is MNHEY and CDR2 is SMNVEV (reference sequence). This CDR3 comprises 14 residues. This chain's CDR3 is CASKTGTYNSPLHF. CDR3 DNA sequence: TGTGCCAGCAAGACCGGGACCTATAATTCACCCCTCCACTTT.

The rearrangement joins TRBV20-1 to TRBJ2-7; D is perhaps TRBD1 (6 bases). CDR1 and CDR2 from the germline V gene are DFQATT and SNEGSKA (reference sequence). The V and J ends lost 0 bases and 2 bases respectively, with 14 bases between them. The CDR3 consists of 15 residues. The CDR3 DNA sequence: TGCAGTGCTAGAGATAGGGGGATAGCCCCCTACGAGCAGTACTTC. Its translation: CSARDRGIAPYEQYF.

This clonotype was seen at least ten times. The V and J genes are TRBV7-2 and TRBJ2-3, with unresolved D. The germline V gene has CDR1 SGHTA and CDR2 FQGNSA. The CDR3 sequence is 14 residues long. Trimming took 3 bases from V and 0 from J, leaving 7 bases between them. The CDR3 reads CASSFPESTDTQYF. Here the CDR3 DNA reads TGTGCCAGCAGCTTCCCGGAAAGCACAGATACGCAGTATTTT. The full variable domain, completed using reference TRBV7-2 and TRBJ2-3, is GAGVSQSPSNKVTEKGKDVELRCDPISGHTALYWYRQSLGQGLEFLIYFQGNSAPDKSGLPSDRFSAERTGGSVSTLTIQRTQQEDSAVYLCASSFPESTDTQYFGPGTRLTVL.

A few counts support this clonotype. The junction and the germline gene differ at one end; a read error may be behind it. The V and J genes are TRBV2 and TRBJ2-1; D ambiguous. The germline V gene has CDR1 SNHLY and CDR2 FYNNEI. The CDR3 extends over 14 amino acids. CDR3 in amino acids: CASSEGPWDNEQFF. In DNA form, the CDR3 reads TGTGCCAGCAGCGAAGGACCCTGGGACAATGAGCAGTTCTTC. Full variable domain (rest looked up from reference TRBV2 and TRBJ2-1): EPEVTQTPSHQVTQMGQEVILRCVPISNHLYFYWYRQILGQKVEFLVSFYNNEISEKSEIFDDQFSVERPDGSNFTLKIRSTKLEDSAMYFCASSEGPWDNEQFFGPGTRLTVL.

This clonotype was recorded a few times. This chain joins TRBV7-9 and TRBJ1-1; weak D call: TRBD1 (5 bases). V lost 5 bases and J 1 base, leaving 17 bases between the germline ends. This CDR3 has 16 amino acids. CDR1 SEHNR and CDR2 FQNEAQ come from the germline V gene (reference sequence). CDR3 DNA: TGTGCCAGCAGCACACCTACAAGAGGGACGAACACTGAAGCTTTCTTT. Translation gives CASSTPTRGTNTEAFF.

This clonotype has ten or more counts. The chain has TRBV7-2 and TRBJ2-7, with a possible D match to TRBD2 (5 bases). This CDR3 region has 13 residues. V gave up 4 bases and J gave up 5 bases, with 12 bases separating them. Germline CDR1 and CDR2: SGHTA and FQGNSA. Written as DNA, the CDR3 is TGTGCCAGCAGCTCCGGGATCGTCCACGAGCAGTACGTC. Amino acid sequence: CASSSGIVHEQYV.

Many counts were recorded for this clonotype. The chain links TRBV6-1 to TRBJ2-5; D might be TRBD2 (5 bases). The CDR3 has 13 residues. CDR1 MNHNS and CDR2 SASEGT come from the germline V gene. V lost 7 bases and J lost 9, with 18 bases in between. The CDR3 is CASTLVQSGAQYF. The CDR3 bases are TGTGCCAGCACCTTGGTCCAGTCCGGGGCCCAGTACTTC.

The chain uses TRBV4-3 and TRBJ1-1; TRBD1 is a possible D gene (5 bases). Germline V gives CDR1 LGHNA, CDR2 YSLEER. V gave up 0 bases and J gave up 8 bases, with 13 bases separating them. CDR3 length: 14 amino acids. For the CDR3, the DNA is TGCGCCAGCAGCCAAGATTCAGGGTGGGAAGAAGCTTTCTTT. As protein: CASSQDSGWEEAFF.

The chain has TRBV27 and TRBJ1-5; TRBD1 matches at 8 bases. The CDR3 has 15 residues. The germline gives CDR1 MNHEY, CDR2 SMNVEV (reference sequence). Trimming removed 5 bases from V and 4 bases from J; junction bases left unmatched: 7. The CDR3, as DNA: TGTGCCAGCAGTCCGCGGGACAGGTCGAATCAGCCCCAGCATTTT. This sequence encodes CASSPRDRSNQPQHF.

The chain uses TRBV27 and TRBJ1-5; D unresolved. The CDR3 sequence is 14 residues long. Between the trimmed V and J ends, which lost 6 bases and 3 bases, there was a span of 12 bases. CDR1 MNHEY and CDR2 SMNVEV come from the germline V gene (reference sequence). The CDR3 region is CASRTWGPNQPQHF. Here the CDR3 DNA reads TGTGCCAGCAGAACCTGGGGTCCCAATCAGCCCCAGCATTTT.

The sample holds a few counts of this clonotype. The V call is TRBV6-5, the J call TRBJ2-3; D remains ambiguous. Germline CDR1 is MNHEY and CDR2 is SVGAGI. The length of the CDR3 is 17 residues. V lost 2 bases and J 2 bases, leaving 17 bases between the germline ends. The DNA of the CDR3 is TGTGCCAGCAGTTACCGTGATCCAACCATTACCACAGATACGCAGTATTTT. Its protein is CASSYRDPTITTDTQYF.

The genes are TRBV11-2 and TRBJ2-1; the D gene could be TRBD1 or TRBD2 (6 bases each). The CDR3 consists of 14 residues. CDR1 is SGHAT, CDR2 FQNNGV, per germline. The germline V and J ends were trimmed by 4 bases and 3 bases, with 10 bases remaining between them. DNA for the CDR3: TGTGCCAGCAGCTGGGGGGCGTTCTACAATGAGCAGTTCTTC. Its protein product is CASSWGAFYNEQFF.

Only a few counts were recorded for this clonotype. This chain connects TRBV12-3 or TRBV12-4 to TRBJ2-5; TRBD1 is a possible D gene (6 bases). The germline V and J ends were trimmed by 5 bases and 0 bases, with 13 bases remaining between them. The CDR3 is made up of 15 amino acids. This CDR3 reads CASSLGTTNQETQYF. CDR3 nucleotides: TGTGCCAGCAGTCTCGGGACAACCAACCAAGAGACCCAGTACTTC.

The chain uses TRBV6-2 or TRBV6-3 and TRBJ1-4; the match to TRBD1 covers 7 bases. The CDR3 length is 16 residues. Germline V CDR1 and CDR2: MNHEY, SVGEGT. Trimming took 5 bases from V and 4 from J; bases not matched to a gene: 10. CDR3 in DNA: TGTGCCAGCAGTAGCGCCGGACAGGCGATTAATGAAAAACTGTTTTTT. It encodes CASSSAGQAINEKLFF.

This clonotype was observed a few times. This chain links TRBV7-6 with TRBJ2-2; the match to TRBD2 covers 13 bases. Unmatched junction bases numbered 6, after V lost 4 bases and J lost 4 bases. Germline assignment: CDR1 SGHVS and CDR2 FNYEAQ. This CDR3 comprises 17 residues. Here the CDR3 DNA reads TGTGCCAGCAGCTCCCTGACTAGCGGGGGGTTCACCGGGGAGCTGTTTTTT. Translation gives CASSSLTSGGFTGELFF.